This entry lists 14 T cell receptor beta chains sequenced from one sample in a study of T-cell reconstitution after alpha-beta-depleted transplantation in children. Unique molecular identifiers were built into the TCRbeta library. TCRdb used MiXCR to reprocess the PCR reads, holding one entry per CDR3 protein. This sample has about 610,000 distinct CDR3 sequences, with roughly a tenth found just once. This material consisted of PBMCs from the stem cell graft donor, taken from the stem cell graft. These receptors were taken from a human donor who donated a stem cell graft to a child with acute myeloid leukemia.

Ten or more counts support this clonotype. The chain is built from TRBV7-3 and TRBJ2-1; D remains ambiguous. The CDR3 has 14 residues. The germline CDR1 and CDR2 sequences are SGHTA and FQGTGA. V was cut by 1 base and J by 7 bases, with 11 bases left in between. The CDR3 spells CASSLRAEQNEQFF. CDR3 sequence (DNA): TGTGCCAGCAGCTTAAGGGCGGAGCAGAATGAGCAGTTCTTC.

This chain uses TRBV12-3 or TRBV12-4 with TRBJ2-2; 10 nucleotides match TRBD2. V gave up 6 bases and J gave up 6 bases; unmatched junction bases: 13. The CDR3 totals 17 residues. The CDR3: CASRHSSSGRAAGELFF. CDR3 in DNA: TGTGCCAGCAGACACTCCAGCAGCGGGAGGGCGGCCGGGGAGCTGTTTTTT.

The chain uses TRBV4-2 and TRBJ2-7; D may match TRBD1 or TRBD2 (6 bases each). The germline V gene has CDR1 LGHNA and CDR2 YNFKEQ. The CDR3 loop spans 16 amino acids. Trimming shortened V by 2 bases and J by 2 bases, and 16 bases separated the two germline ends. Written as DNA, the CDR3 is TGTGCCAGCAGCCAAAGGGGGGATCCGACTCCCTACGAGCAGTACTTC. As protein: CASSQRGDPTPYEQYF.

This chain uses TRBV28 with TRBJ2-7; no firm D call. CDR3 size: 17 residues. The germline CDR1 and CDR2 sequences are MDHEN and SYDVKM. The germline V and J ends were trimmed by 2 bases and 1 base, with 18 bases remaining between them. CDR3 region: CASSLPVRRALSYEQYF. In nucleotides, the CDR3 is TGTGCCAGCAGTTTACCAGTCCGCCGGGCTTTATCCTACGAGCAGTACTTC.

This clonotype has a count of ten or more. This chain links TRBV6-5 with TRBJ1-4, with D perhaps matching TRBD1 (6 bases). CDR3 length equals 14 residues. V was pared by 6 bases and J by 8 bases, with 16 bases between. Germline CDR1 MNHEY, CDR2 SVGAGI. This CDR3 reads CASRRGGGWEKLFF. As DNA, the CDR3 is TGTGCCAGCAGGAGGGGGGGCGGATGGGAAAAACTGTTTTTT.

Ten or more counts support this clonotype. This sequence joins TRBV7-9 and TRBJ2-5; D unresolved. Germline loops: CDR1 SEHNR, CDR2 FQNEAQ (reference sequence). This CDR3 is built from 13 residues. V was cut by 3 bases and J by 3 bases, with 8 bases left in between. The CDR3 reads CASSFLREETQYF. In DNA, the CDR3 is TGTGCCAGCAGCTTTCTTAGAGAAGAGACCCAGTACTTC.

This clonotype was detected a few times. The genes are TRBV7-8 and TRBJ2-4, with D perhaps given as TRBD1 or TRBD2 (5 bases each). The CDR3 totals 20 residues. Germline V gene sequence: CDR1 SGHVS, CDR2 FQNEAQ. V lost 5 bases and J 0 bases, leaving 26 bases between the germline ends. This CDR3 is CASSLGASIVLNLAKNIQYF. Written as DNA, the CDR3 is TGTGCCAGCAGCCTCGGGGCGAGCATCGTCCTCAATCTAGCCAAAAACATTCAGTACTTC. Full variable domain (remainder filled in from reference TRBV7-8 and TRBJ2-4): GAGVSQSPRYKVAKRGQDVALRCDPISGHVSLFWYQQALGQGPEFLTYFQNEAQLDKSGLPSDRFFAERPEGSVSTLKIQRTQQEDSAVYLCASSLGASIVLNLAKNIQYFGAGTRLSVL.

The V call is TRBV29-1, the J call TRBJ2-1; D not certain. CDR1 SQVTM and CDR2 ANQGSEA come from the germline V gene. This CDR3 spans 12 amino acids. The V and J ends lost 6 bases and 2 bases respectively, with 8 bases between them. The CDR3 sequence is CSVSHAYNEQFF. As DNA, the CDR3 is TGCAGCGTATCACACGCCTACAATGAGCAGTTCTTC.

The chain is built from TRBV7-9 and TRBJ2-1, with 11 bases identical to TRBD2. The CDR3 consists of 16 residues. Losses at the gene ends were 7 bases for V and 2 bases for J; bases not matched to a gene: 7. Germline assignment: CDR1 SEHNR and CDR2 FQNEAQ (reference sequence). The CDR3 coding sequence is TGTGCCAGCATAGGGACTAGCGGCATCCCCTACAATGAGCAGTTCTTC. Translated, it gives CASIGTSGIPYNEQFF.

In its sample, this clonotype was seen many times. The chain joins TRBV28 to TRBJ2-1, with 7 bases aligning to TRBD2. Germline V gene sequence: CDR1 MDHEN, CDR2 SYDVKM. Trimming cost V 4 bases and J 4 bases; bases outside gene matches: 4. This CDR3 has 14 residues. The CDR3 region is CASSSAGEYNEQFF. The CDR3 DNA is TGTGCCAGCAGTTCGGCGGGAGAGTACAATGAGCAGTTCTTC.

This clonotype was observed a few times. The J gene is TRBJ2-3, the V gene TRBV2, with D possibly being TRBD2 (6 bases). V dropped 7 bases and J dropped 5 bases, with 19 bases sitting between them. The CDR3 is 15 residues long. Germline loops: CDR1 SNHLY, CDR2 FYNNEI. The CDR3 loop is CASTPTGVSGDTQYF. CDR3 nucleotide sequence: TGTGCCAGCACTCCTACGGGAGTGTCTGGAGATACGCAGTATTTT.

In this sample, this clonotype turned up a few times. The rearrangement links TRBV20-1 to TRBJ2-2, with TRBD1 identical over 9 bases. With V trimmed by 5 bases and J by 4 bases, 2 bases remained unmatched. The CDR3 is 13 amino acids. The germline gives CDR1 DFQATT, CDR2 SNEGSKA (reference sequence). This CDR3 reads CSARQGGTGELFF. The CDR3 region has the DNA TGCAGTGCTCGACAGGGGGGCACCGGGGAGCTGTTTTTT.

The chain joins TRBV2 to TRBJ1-6; 8 nucleotides align to TRBD1. Germline V gene lookup returns CDR1 SNHLY and CDR2 FYNNEI. This CDR3 comprises 14 residues. V lost 8 bases and J lost 7; bases outside the gene matches: 7. The CDR3 region has the DNA TGTGCCAGCGGTGGACAGGGAATGAATTCACCCCTCCACTTT. Amino acids: CASGGQGMNSPLHF.

This clonotype was seen at least ten times. The chain links TRBV12-3 or TRBV12-4 to TRBJ2-1, with D tentatively TRBD1 or TRBD2 (6 bases each). Deletions cut 3 bases from V and 4 bases from J, with 13 bases between. The CDR3 is 15 residues long. CDR3 sequence (DNA): TGTGCCAGCAGTTTTGGTAGGGGGACTTACAATGAGCAGTTCTTC. It specifies CASSFGRGTYNEQFF.